This entry is about one T cell receptor beta chain. The antigen remains undetermined. As for time point: pre-sensitization, week 0. Stated treatment: therapeutic diphenylcyclopropenone sensitization with weekly scalp DPC. The data belong to a study of human T cells and chemical hapten exposure. Study-wide findings and caveats: Clustering by CDR3 similarity yielded significantly more large clusters from expanded TCRs than controls.

MiXCR was run by TCRdb on the RACE reads, yielding one entry per CDR3 protein. The sample has a few hundred thousand distinct CDR3 sequences, approximately 8% seen once. The sequenced sample was whole blood, obtained in connection with sensitization to the hapten diphenylcyclopropenone (DPC). This receptor was taken from a man younger than 30 with alopecia areata. Some clones in this sample may be carry-over from other donors' samples.

The CDR3 loop is CAIRGTGGEHGYTF. CDR3 in DNA: TGTGCCATCAGGGGGACAGGGGGAGAGCATGGCTACACCTTC. The chain uses TRBV10-3 and TRBJ1-2; the match to TRBD1 covers 11 bases. J was trimmed by 6 bases and V by 6 bases; bases with no gene match: 6. The CDR3 sequence is 14 residues long. Germline CDR1 reads ENHRY; CDR2 reads SYGVKD.